The 32 T cell receptor beta chains in this list originate from one sample, sequenced in a study of T cell changes during pregnancy in multiple sclerosis. Assay: immunoSEQ multiplex PCR; the TCRdb copy retains only in-frame clones and omits some. The sample consists of around 34,000 clones, about 90% of them appearing once. Sequences were derived from CD8+ T cells from peripheral blood mononuclear cells, sampled after pregnancy. Receptors originate from a female donor with multiple sclerosis, enrolled in a pregnancy study.

The V gene is TRBV5-4, the J gene TRBJ2-7; 9 nucleotides match TRBD1. The germline gives CDR1 SGHNT, CDR2 YYREEE (reference sequence). The CDR3 has 15 residues. The V gene end was trimmed by 4 bases and the J gene end by 5 bases; junction bases not matched to a gene: 10. CDR3 nucleotide sequence: TGTGCCAGCAGCCTCGGGACAGGGAGTGCGGACGAGCAGTACTTC. Translated, it gives CASSLGTGSADEQYF.

This chain connects TRBV29-1 to TRBJ2-7, with 8 bases fitting TRBD1. CDR3 length equals 13 residues. Germline V lookup: CDR1 SQVTM, CDR2 ANQGSEA. The J segment lost 4 bases and the V segment lost 4 bases, leaving 6 bases of the junction unmatched. The CDR3 nucleotides are TGCAGCGTTGTGGTCAGGGGGCCTTACGAGCAGTACTTC. This encodes CSVVVRGPYEQYF.

The chain joins TRBV29-1 to TRBJ1-2; 7 bases line up with TRBD1. The germline gives CDR1 SQVTM, CDR2 ANQGSEA. Trimming at V came to 6 bases and at J to 7 bases, leaving 20 bases not matched to a gene. This CDR3 spans 16 amino acids. CDR3 sequence: CSVGRTGSRDGFGYTF. The CDR3 DNA sequence: TGCAGCGTCGGCAGGACAGGATCACGCGACGGATTTGGCTACACCTTC.

V is TRBV5-6 and J is TRBJ2-7, with 11 nucleotides matching TRBD2. Germline lookup yields CDR1 SGHDT and CDR2 YYEEEE. With V trimmed by 1 base and J by 9 bases, 15 bases remained unmatched. This CDR3 region has 17 residues. CDR3 nucleotide sequence: TGTGCCAGCAGCTTGAAACTAGCGGGGGTCTCGGAGATGGGGCAGTACTTC. Its translation: CASSLKLAGVSEMGQYF.

This sequence joins TRBV29-1 and TRBJ2-3, with 8 bases that match TRBD2. CDR3 size: 13 residues. Germline V gene lookup returns CDR1 SQVTM and CDR2 ANQGSEA. The trim removed 7 bases at V and 2 bases at J, leaving 5 bases unmatched. The DNA of the CDR3 is TGCAGCGCCTTTAGCGGGGACACAGATACGCAGTATTTT. It specifies CSAFSGDTDTQYF.

This chain uses TRBV6-1 with TRBJ1-3; D is uncertain. Germline V CDR1 and CDR2: MNHNS, SASEGT. CDR3 length equals 15 residues. Trimming shortened V by 2 bases and J by 2 bases, and 10 bases separated the two germline ends. In DNA, the CDR3 is TGTGCCAGCAGTGAATCTGACAACCCTGGAAACACCATATATTTT. Its protein is CASSESDNPGNTIYF.

The gene calls are TRBV6-5 and TRBJ2-3, with TRBD2 matching over 7 bases. With V trimmed by 2 bases and J by 13 bases, 12 bases remained unmatched. This CDR3 contains 14 residues. Per germline, CDR1 MNHEY and CDR2 SVGAGI. CDR3 in amino acids: CASSYVGSGFREYF. The CDR3 DNA follows: TGTGCCAGCAGTTACGTGGGTAGCGGGTTTCGGGAGTATTTT.

On this clone itself: Other DNA sequences in the same sample also yield this CDR3. V usage is TRBV5-5 and J usage is TRBJ1-4; TRBD1 matches at 9 bases. This CDR3 is 12 amino acids long. Trimming removed 5 bases from V and 12 bases from J; junction bases left unmatched: 5. Germline V gives CDR1 SGHKS, CDR2 YYEKEE (reference sequence). This CDR3 is CASSWTGEELFF. The CDR3 DNA sequence: TGTGCCAGCAGTTGGACAGGGGAGGAACTGTTTTTT.

This clone has a handful of counts. The rearrangement uses TRBV9 and TRBJ2-2, with D uncertain. Germline CDR1 and CDR2: SGDLS and YYNGEE. The CDR3 covers 17 residues. V was cut by 1 base and J by 0 bases, with 13 bases left in between. The CDR3 reads CASSVNRQLANTGELFF. The CDR3 coding sequence is TGTGCCAGCAGCGTAAATAGACAACTCGCGAACACCGGGGAGCTGTTTTTT.

The chain is built from TRBV5-6 and TRBJ1-1; perhaps TRBD1 as D (6 bases). Trimming shortened V by 4 bases and J by 3 bases, and 13 bases separated the two germline ends. The V gene's germline CDR1 is SGHDT and CDR2 YYEEEE. The CDR3 contains 14 residues. CDR3 DNA: TGTGCCAGCAGCCTACAGGGTTTTTACACTGAAGCTTTCTTT. Amino acids: CASSLQGFYTEAFF.

The chain is built from TRBV6-6 and TRBJ2-7; possibly TRBD2 for D (6 bases). This CDR3 is 13 amino acids long. The germline CDR1 and CDR2 sequences are MNHNY and SVGAGI (reference sequence). V was cut by 8 bases and J by 3 bases, with 14 bases left in between. The CDR3 region has the DNA TGTGCCAGCCGACTTCCTAGCGACTACGAGCAGTACTTC. Translation: CASRLPSDYEQYF.

The CDR3 protein is CASTQIQGASTEAFF. The CDR3 region has the DNA TGTGCCAGCACCCAGATACAGGGGGCCTCCACTGAAGCTTTCTTT. J is TRBJ1-1 and V is TRBV6-1; 9 nucleotides match TRBD1. The CDR3 runs to 15 residues. Germline CDR1 and CDR2: MNHNS and SASEGT. V shed 7 bases, J shed 4 bases, and the junction held 10 bases outside the gene matches.

The V and J genes are TRBV21-1 and TRBJ1-2. TRBV21-1 is termed a pseudogene. The CDR3 spans 17 residues. The CDR3 DNA is TGTGCCAGCAGCACCCCCGGGGGGCATGGGGAGGTCTTCGGCTACACCTTC. Its translation: CASSTPGGHGEVFGYTF.

The rearrangement links TRBV7-9 to TRBJ1-2, with D hard to call. The CDR3 spans 15 residues. Between the trimmed V and J ends, which lost 6 bases and 8 bases, there was a span of 22 bases. CDR1 is SEHNR and CDR2 is FQNEAQ in the germline V gene (reference sequence). This CDR3 is CASRPTGATSMGYTF. The DNA of the CDR3 is TGTGCCAGCAGACCCACGGGAGCCACATCTATGGGCTACACCTTC.

The genes are TRBV7-9 and TRBJ1-6; 8 bases line up with TRBD1. The CDR3 is made up of 14 amino acids. The J segment lost 6 bases and the V segment lost 5 bases, leaving 3 bases of the junction unmatched. CDR1 SEHNR and CDR2 FQNEAQ come from the germline V gene (reference sequence). The CDR3 DNA reads TGTGCCAGCAGCATGGGACAGGTTAATTCACCCCTCCACTTT. This codes for CASSMGQVNSPLHF. The full variable domain, completed using reference TRBV7-9 and TRBJ1-6, is DTGVSQNPRHKITKRGQNVTFRCDPISEHNRLYWYRQTLGQGPEFLTYFQNEAQLEKSRLLSDRFSAERPKGSFSTLEIQRTEQGDSAMYLCASSMGQVNSPLHFGNGTRLTVT.

The chain uses TRBV11-1 and TRBJ1-1; D might be TRBD1 (6 bases). Germline-derived CDR1 and CDR2 are SGHAT and FQDESV (reference sequence). V was shortened by 5 bases and J by 2 bases, with 15 bases between the two germline ends. The CDR3 is made up of 15 amino acids. Here the CDR3 reads CASSPPRDINTEAFF. The CDR3, as DNA: TGTGCCAGCAGCCCACCCCGGGACATTAACACTGAAGCTTTCTTT.

The CDR3 DNA reads TGTGCCAGCAGCCACGGTTCACGAGGAGATACGCAGTATTTT. It encodes CASSHGSRGDTQYF. V is TRBV13 and J is TRBJ2-3; D is ambiguous. The V end was cut by 5 bases, the J end by 5 bases, with 14 bases between. Per the germline V gene, CDR1 is PRHDT and CDR2 is FYEKMQ (reference sequence). The CDR3 length is 14 residues.

In this sample, this clone turned up once. V and J are TRBV7-9 and TRBJ1-4; 7 nucleotides line up with TRBD1. CDR1 SEHNR and CDR2 FQNEAQ come from the germline V gene (reference sequence). This CDR3 comprises 15 residues. Trimming removed 1 base from V and 7 bases from J; junction bases left unmatched: 6. CDR3 nucleotide sequence: TGTGCCAGCAGCTTAGAGCGCCGGGACAGTGAAAAACTGTTTTTT. Translating gives CASSLERRDSEKLFF.

The chain combines TRBV7-6 with TRBJ1-1; D ambiguous. This CDR3 is built from 13 residues. V was trimmed by 5 bases and J by 0 bases, leaving 7 bases between them. CDR1 is SGHVS and CDR2 is FNYEAQ in the germline V gene. The CDR3 spells CASSPSVNTEAFF. The CDR3 DNA sequence: TGTGCCAGCAGCCCCTCAGTGAACACTGAAGCTTTCTTT.

This chain joins TRBV2 and TRBJ1-2, with D tentatively TRBD1 (5 bases). This CDR3 has 15 amino acids. Germline V gene lookup returns CDR1 SNHLY and CDR2 FYNNEI. Trimming removed 2 bases at V and 0 bases at J, with 10 bases between. Here the CDR3 reads CASSETGVANYGYTF. The CDR3, as DNA: TGTGCCAGCAGTGAAACGGGGGTTGCTAACTATGGCTACACCTTC.

The CDR3 nucleotides are TGTGCCAGCAGCCCCTACGGGGAGAATCAGCCCCAGCATTTT. Amino acids: CASSPYGENQPQHF. The chain couples TRBV5-4 to TRBJ1-5; D is ambiguous. Germline CDR1 and CDR2: SGHNT and YYREEE (reference sequence). The ends were cut back, 4 bases at V and 4 bases at J, with 12 bases in the middle. This CDR3 is 14 amino acids long.

This clone was seen a single time. The chain joins TRBV9 to TRBJ2-5; TRBD2 matches 12 bases. Trimming removed 5 bases from V and 1 base from J; junction bases left unmatched: 6. Per the germline V gene, CDR1 is SGDLS and CDR2 is YYNGEE. This CDR3 has 16 residues. As DNA, the CDR3 is TGTGCCAGCAGTGCCGGACTAGCGGGGCTCCAAGAGACCCAGTACTTC. Translating it yields CASSAGLAGLQETQYF.

The chain is built from TRBV7-9 and TRBJ2-5; TRBD1 might be the D (5 bases). CDR3 length equals 14 residues. The germline V and J ends were trimmed by 5 bases and 5 bases, with 15 bases remaining between them. The germline CDR1 and CDR2 sequences are SEHNR and FQNEAQ (reference sequence). CDR3 loop: CASSPTGNRETQYF. The CDR3 DNA reads TGTGCCAGCAGCCCCACTGGTAACAGGGAGACCCAGTACTTC.

The chain recombines TRBV29-1 with TRBJ2-7, with TRBD1 identical over 7 bases. The CDR3 runs to 13 residues. The germline V gene encodes CDR1 SQVTM and CDR2 ANQGSEA. V trimming: 1 base; J trimming: 0 bases; junction bases outside the gene matches: 0. The CDR3 loop reads CSVEGDSSYEQYF. In nucleotides, the CDR3 is TGCAGCGTTGAAGGGGACAGCTCCTACGAGCAGTACTTC.

This chain connects TRBV19 to TRBJ2-1; 7 bases fit TRBD2. V trimming: 1 base; J trimming: 0 bases; junction bases outside the gene matches: 0. The CDR3 loop spans 15 amino acids. Germline V gene lookup returns CDR1 LNHDA and CDR2 SQIVND (reference sequence). The CDR3 spells CASSIASGSYNEQFF. The CDR3 region has the DNA TGTGCCAGTAGTATAGCTAGCGGCTCCTACAATGAGCAGTTCTTC.

The chain employs TRBV27 and TRBJ2-3; 13 bases map to TRBD2. The CDR3 runs 19 residues. Germline CDR1 is MNHEY and CDR2 is SMNVEV (reference sequence). The trim removed 2 bases at V and 1 base at J, leaving 9 bases unmatched. The CDR3 DNA follows: TGTGCCAGCAGTTTAACCGGGACTAGCGGGGACCCTGGCACAGATACGCAGTATTTT. Translation gives CASSLTGTSGDPGTDTQYF.

This chain connects TRBV14 to TRBJ2-3; the match to TRBD2 covers 7 bases. The CDR3 consists of 15 residues. After removal of 4 bases from V and 2 bases from J, the junction contained 6 bases not matched to a gene. CDR1 and CDR2 from the germline V gene are SGHDN and FVKESK. This CDR3 is CASSLTRGNTDTQYF. CDR3 nucleotides: TGTGCCAGCAGCCTCACGCGGGGGAACACAGATACGCAGTATTTT.

The chain uses TRBV19 and TRBJ1-2, with TRBD1 identical over 9 bases. The germline gives CDR1 LNHDA, CDR2 SQIVND (reference sequence). The junction had 13 bases not matched to a gene; V was cut back by 5 bases and J by 6 bases. The CDR3 loop spans 16 amino acids. The CDR3, as DNA: TGTGCCAGTAGTCGGACAGGGGTCGCCCGAATTGATGGCTACACCTTC. The encoded protein is CASSRTGVARIDGYTF.

V gene TRBV5-6 combines with J gene TRBJ2-3, with 7 bases identical to TRBD1. J gave up 4 bases and V 4 bases, and 12 bases lay outside the gene matches. Germline values: CDR1 SGHDT, CDR2 YYEEEE. The CDR3 covers 16 residues. The DNA for the CDR3 is TGTGCCAGCAGCGCTGTTACAGGGGAGTTCGCAGATACGCAGTATTTT. It translates to CASSAVTGEFADTQYF.

This chain's CDR3 is CASSFSGVSYEQYF. The CDR3 region has the DNA TGTGCCAGCAGCTTCTCGGGGGTGTCCTACGAGCAGTACTTC. V and J are TRBV7-2 and TRBJ2-7, with D tentatively TRBD2 (6 bases). CDR1 is SGHTA and CDR2 is FQGNSA in the germline V gene. Trimming removed 3 bases at V and 1 base at J, with 10 bases between. This CDR3 has 14 residues.

V usage is TRBV7-6 and J usage is TRBJ2-1, with 7 positions matching TRBD1. Germline assignment: CDR1 SGHVS and CDR2 FNYEAQ. V was clipped by 1 base and J by 0 bases; unmatched bases: 3. The CDR3 is made up of 16 amino acids. This chain's CDR3 is CASSLEQGSSYNEQFF. DNA for the CDR3: TGTGCCAGCAGCTTAGAACAGGGGAGCTCCTACAATGAGCAGTTCTTC.

As DNA, the CDR3 is TGTGCCAGCAGCCTCGACGAGCAGTACTTC. Residues: CASSLDEQYF. This chain links TRBV11-2 with TRBJ2-7; D gene uncertain. V lost 5 bases, J lost 5 bases, and 4 bases lay in between. Germline loops: CDR1 SGHAT, CDR2 FQNNGV. The CDR3 extends over 10 amino acids.